The entry that follows covers one TCR beta chain sequence. Original analysis: Counts of nucleated cells, estimated from reference gene primer amplification, were obtained. Produced via immunoSEQ multiplex PCR; TCRdb's table is partial and in-frame only. That table supplies the V and J calls and clone size; D and trimming were determined from the DNA. In the table there are about 82,000 clones, over 80% of which are singletons. This sample was included in a study of blood T cell repertoires in COVID-19. The overall study: The study drew acute and convalescent COVID-19 samples from the United States, Italy and Spain. T cells, B-cell-depleted T cells, or PBMCs provided the cDNA or gDNA that served as material.

This CDR3 is 14 amino acids long. Germline V gene lookup returns CDR1 MGHDK and CDR2 SYGVNS. V was cut by 1 base and J by 10 bases, with 11 bases left in between. This rearrangement joins TRBV25-1 to TRBJ1-6, with D hard to call. The TCR comes from a man older than 75 with active or convalescent COVID-19. Sequenced material: peripheral blood. CDR3 DNA sequence: TGTGCCAGCAGTGAATCACCGGAGCAGTCACCCCTCCACTTT. Translating it yields CASSESPEQSPLHF.